The TCR beta chain described here comes from a study of blood T cell repertoires in COVID-19. The data were produced by immunoSEQ multiplex PCR, yet TCRdb's version contains in-frame clones alone and is incomplete. The data show 400,000 to 500,000 clones, with 85% to 90% seen just once and approximately 1.8% held by the top ten. There are 17 residues in the CDR3. Germline CDR1 is LGHNT and CDR2 is FRNRAP. V dropped 5 bases and J dropped 6; count of bases not matched to a gene: 16. Researchers sorted participants into cohorts using their self-reported clinical history. V is TRBV12-5 and J is TRBJ1-2; TRBD1 matches 9 bases. The sequence came from a woman between 35 and 50 years old who had recovered from COVID-19. Specimen: PBMCs or T cells enriched from blood (not recorded which). As DNA, the CDR3 is TGTGCTAGTGGTCCGACGTACATAACAGGGGGCGGCAATGGCTACACCTTC. It translates to CASGPTYITGGGNGYTF.